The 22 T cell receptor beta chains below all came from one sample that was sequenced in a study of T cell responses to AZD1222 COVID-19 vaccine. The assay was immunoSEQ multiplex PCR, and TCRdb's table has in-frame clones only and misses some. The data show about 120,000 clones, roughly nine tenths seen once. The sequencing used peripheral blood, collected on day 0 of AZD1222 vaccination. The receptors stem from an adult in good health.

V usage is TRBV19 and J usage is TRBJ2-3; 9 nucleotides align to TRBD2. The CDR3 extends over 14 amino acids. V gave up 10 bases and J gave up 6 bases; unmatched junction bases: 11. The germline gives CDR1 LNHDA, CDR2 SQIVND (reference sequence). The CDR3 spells CATKSGRPRDTQYF. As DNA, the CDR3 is TGTGCCACAAAGAGCGGGAGGCCACGGGATACGCAGTATTTT.

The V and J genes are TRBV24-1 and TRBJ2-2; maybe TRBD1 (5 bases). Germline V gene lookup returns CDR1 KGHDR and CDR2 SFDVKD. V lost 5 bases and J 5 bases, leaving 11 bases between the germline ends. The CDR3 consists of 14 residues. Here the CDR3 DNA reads TGTGCCACCAGTGGGACACCCGAGACCGGGGAGCTGTTTTTT. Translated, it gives CATSGTPETGELFF.

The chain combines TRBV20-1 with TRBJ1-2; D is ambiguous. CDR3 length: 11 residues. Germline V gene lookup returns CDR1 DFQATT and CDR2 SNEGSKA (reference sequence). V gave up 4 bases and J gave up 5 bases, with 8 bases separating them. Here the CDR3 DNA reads TGCAGTGCTATCTCCCCATATGGCTACACCTTC. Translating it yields CSAISPYGYTF.

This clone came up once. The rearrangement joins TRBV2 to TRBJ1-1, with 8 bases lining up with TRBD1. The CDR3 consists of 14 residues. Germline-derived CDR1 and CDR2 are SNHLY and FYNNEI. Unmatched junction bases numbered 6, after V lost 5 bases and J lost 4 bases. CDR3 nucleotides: TGTGCCAGCAGTCCAACAGGGGGTGTCACTGAAGCTTTCTTT. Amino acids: CASSPTGGVTEAFF.

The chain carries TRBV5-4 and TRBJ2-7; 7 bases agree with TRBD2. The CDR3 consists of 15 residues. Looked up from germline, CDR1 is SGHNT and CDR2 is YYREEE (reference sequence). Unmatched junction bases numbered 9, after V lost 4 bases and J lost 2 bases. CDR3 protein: CASSPDSGSTYEQYF. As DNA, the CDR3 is TGTGCCAGCAGCCCCGATAGCGGGTCTACCTACGAGCAGTACTTC.

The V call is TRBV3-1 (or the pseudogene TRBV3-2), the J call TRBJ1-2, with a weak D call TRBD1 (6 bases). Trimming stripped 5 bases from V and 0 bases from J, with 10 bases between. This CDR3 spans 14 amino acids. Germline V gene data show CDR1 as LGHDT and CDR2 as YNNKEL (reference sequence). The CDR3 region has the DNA TGTGCCAGCAGCGACACAGGGTCTAACTATGGCTACACCTTC. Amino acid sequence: CASSDTGSNYGYTF.

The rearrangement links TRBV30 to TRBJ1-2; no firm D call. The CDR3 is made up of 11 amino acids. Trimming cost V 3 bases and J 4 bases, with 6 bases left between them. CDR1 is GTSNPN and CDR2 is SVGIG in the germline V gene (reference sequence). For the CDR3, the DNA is TGTGCCTGGAGGTCGGGCTATGGCTACACCTTC. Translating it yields CAWRSGYGYTF.

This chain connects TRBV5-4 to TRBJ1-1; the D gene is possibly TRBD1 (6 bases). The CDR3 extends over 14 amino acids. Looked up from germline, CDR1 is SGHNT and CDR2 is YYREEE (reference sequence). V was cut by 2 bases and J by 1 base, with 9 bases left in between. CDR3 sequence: CASSFVRGNTEAFF. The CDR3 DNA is TGTGCCAGCAGCTTCGTCAGGGGGAACACTGAAGCTTTCTTT.

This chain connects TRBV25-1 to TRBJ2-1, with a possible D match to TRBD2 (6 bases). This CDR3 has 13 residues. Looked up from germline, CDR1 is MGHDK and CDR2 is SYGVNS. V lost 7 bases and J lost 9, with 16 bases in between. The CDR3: CASTRGGRGEQFF. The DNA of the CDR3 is TGTGCCAGCACCCGAGGAGGGCGCGGTGAGCAGTTCTTC. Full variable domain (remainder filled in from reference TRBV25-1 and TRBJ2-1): EADIYQTPRYLVIGTGKKITLECSQTMGHDKMYWYQQDPGMELHLIHYSYGVNSTEKGDLSSESTVSRIRTEHFPLTLESARPSHTSQYLCASTRGGRGEQFFGPGTRLTVL.

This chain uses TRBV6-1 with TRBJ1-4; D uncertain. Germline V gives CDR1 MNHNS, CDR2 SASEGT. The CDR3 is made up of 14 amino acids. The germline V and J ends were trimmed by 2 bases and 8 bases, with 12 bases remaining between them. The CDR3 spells CASSEKVIQEKLFF. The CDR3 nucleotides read TGTGCCAGCAGTGAAAAGGTGATTCAAGAAAAACTGTTTTTT.

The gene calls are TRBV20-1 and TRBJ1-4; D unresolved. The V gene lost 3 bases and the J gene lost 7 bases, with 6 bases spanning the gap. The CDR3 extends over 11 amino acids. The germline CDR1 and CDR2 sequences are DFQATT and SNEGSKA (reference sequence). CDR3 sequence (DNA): TGCAGTGCTAGCGGGAGTGAAAAACTGTTTTTT. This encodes CSASGSEKLFF.

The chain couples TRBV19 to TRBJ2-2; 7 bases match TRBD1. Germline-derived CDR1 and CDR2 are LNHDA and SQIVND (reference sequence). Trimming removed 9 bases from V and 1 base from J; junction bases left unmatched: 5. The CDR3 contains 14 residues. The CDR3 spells CARPAGGNTGELFF. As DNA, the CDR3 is TGTGCCAGGCCGGCAGGGGGGAACACCGGGGAGCTGTTTTTT.

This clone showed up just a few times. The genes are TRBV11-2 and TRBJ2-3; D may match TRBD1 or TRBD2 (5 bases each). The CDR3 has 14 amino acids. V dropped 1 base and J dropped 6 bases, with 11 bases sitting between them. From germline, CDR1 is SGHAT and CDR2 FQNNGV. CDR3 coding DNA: TGTGCCAGCAGCTTAGTCGGGGCCCGGGATACGCAGTATTTT. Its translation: CASSLVGARDTQYF.

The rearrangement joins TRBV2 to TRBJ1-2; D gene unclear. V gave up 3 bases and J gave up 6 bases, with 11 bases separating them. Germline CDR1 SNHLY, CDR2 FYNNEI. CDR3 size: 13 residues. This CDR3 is CASSESKLDGYTF. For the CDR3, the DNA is TGTGCCAGCAGTGAGTCCAAGCTCGATGGCTACACCTTC.

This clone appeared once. CDR3 amino acids: CASSYGPPSTDTQYF. The CDR3 DNA follows: TGTGCCAGCAGTTATGGACCGCCTAGCACAGATACGCAGTATTTT. This chain uses TRBV6-5 with TRBJ2-3; no clear D. This CDR3 spans 15 amino acids. CDR1 MNHEY and CDR2 SVGAGI come from the germline V gene. The ends were cut back, 3 bases at V and 0 bases at J, with 10 bases in the middle.

CDR3: CASSEDGAQANTDTQYF. As DNA, the CDR3 is TGTGCCAGCAGTGAAGATGGGGCCCAGGCTAACACAGATACGCAGTATTTT. The rearrangement links TRBV2 to TRBJ2-3, with D possibly being TRBD1 (5 bases). The length of the CDR3 is 17 residues. V was trimmed by 1 base and J by 2 bases, leaving 16 bases between them. In germline, CDR1 is SNHLY, CDR2 FYNNEI.

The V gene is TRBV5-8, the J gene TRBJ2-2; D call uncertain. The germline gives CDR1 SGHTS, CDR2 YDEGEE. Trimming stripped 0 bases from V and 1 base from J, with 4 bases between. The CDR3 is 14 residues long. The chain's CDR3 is CASSLEQNTGELFF. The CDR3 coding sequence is TGTGCCAGCAGCTTGGAACAGAACACCGGGGAGCTGTTTTTT.

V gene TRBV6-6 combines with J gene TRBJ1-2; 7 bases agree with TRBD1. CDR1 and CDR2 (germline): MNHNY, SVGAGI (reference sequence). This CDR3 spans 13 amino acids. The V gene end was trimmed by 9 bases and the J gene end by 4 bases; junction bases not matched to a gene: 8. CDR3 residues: CASLLRDSYGYTF. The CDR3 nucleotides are TGTGCCAGTCTGTTACGGGACAGCTATGGCTACACCTTC.

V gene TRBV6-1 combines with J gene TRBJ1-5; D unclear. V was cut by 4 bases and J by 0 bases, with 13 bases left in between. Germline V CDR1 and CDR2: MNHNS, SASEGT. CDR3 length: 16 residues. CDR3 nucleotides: TGTGCCAGCAGTGCTTTGCTGACCGATAGCAATCAGCCCCAGCATTTT. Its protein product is CASSALLTDSNQPQHF.

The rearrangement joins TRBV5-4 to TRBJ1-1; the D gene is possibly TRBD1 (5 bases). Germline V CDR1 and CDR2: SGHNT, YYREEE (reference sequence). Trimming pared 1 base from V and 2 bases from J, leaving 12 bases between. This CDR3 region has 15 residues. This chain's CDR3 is CASSLFSQVNTEAFF. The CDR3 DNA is TGTGCCAGCAGCTTGTTCTCACAGGTTAACACTGAAGCTTTCTTT.

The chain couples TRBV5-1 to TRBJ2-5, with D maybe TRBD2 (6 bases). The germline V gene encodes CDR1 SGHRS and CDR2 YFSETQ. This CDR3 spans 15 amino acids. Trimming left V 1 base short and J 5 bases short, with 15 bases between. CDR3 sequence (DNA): TGCGCCAGCAGCTTGCTAGGGGTCCGGGAGGAGACCCAGTACTTC. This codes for CASSLLGVREETQYF.

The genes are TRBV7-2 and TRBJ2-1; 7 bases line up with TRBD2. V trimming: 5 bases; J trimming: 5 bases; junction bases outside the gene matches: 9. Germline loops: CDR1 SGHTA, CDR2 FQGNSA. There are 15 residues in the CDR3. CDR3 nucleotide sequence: TGTGCCAGCAGCCAGACCCGGGACTACAACAATGAGCAGTTCTTC. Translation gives CASSQTRDYNNEQFF.